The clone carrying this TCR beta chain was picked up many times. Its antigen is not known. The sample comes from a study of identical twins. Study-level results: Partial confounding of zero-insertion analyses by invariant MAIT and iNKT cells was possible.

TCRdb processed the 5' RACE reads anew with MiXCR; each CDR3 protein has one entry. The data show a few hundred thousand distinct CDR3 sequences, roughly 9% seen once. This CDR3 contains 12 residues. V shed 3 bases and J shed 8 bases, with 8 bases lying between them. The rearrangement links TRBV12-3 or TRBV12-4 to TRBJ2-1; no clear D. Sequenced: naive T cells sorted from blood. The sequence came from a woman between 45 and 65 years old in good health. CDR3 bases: TGTGCCAGCAGTTTCAGCCGATATGAGCAGTTCTTC. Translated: CASSFSRYEQFF.